The present TCR beta chain was sequenced within a study of OX40 agonist ivuxolimab in advanced cancers. General study points: Doses of 0.1 to 3.0 mg/kg were accompanied by clonal expansion of CD4+ and CD8+ blood T cells by week 6. Compared with CD4+, CD8+ T cells on average had more expanded clones.

Trimming pared 2 bases from V and 2 bases from J, leaving 11 bases between. Germline CDR1 SGHNT, CDR2 YYREEE (reference sequence). The CDR3 covers 14 residues. A note on this clone: Antigen specificity is unknown.

TCRdb's copy holds only in-frame clones and misses some; the assay was immunoSEQ multiplex PCR. The sample holds around 75,000 clones, 70% to 90% seen once. The receptor was isolated from an adult with an advanced solid tumor such as melanoma, head and neck, liver or kidney cancer. The input for sequencing was CD4+ or CD8+ T cells sorted from blood, taken in a trial of the OX40 agonist ivuxolimab. The genes are TRBV5-4 and TRBJ2-7; either TRBD1 or TRBD2 may fit D (5 bases each). CDR3 nucleotides: TGTGCCAGCAGCTTCGGGACGGGACCCTACGAGCAGTACTTC. Translated: CASSFGTGPYEQYF. Filled out from reference TRBV5-4 and TRBJ2-7, the complete variable domain reads ETGVTQSPTHLIKTRGQQVTLRCSSQSGHNTVSWYQQALGQGPQFIFQYYREEENGRGNFPPRFSGLQFPNYSSELNVNALELDDSALYLCASSFGTGPYEQYFGPGTRLTVT.